Shown below are 12 T cell receptor beta chains from a single sample sequenced in a study of breast tumors, draining lymph nodes, adjacent tissues. TCRdb itself ran the multiplex PCR reads through MiXCR, one entry per CDR3 protein. The sample records 45,000 to 65,000 distinct CDR3 sequences, roughly 39% being singletons. Sequencing used breast tumor tissue. Source of these receptors: a female donor with breast cancer. Some clones in this sample may be carry-over from other donors' samples.

This clonotype was seen repeatedly, ten times or more. The chain joins TRBV18 to TRBJ2-5; D gene ambiguous. V was shortened by 4 bases and J by 1 base, with 13 bases between the two germline ends. This CDR3 is 15 amino acids long. The germline CDR1 and CDR2 sequences are KGHSH and LQKENI. The CDR3 DNA is TGTGCCAGCTCACGGTTACCGGCATCCCAAGAGACCCAGTACTTC. This codes for CASSRLPASQETQYF. The full variable domain, its missing parts supplied by reference TRBV18 and TRBJ2-5, is NAGVMQNPRHLVRRRGQEARLRCSPMKGHSHVYWYRQLPEEGLKFMVYLQKENIIDESGMPKERFSAEFPKEGPSILRIQQVVRGDSAAYFCASSRLPASQETQYFGPGTRLLVL.

This clonotype was counted many times. This chain links TRBV29-1 with TRBJ1-1, with 9 bases lining up with TRBD1. V shed 3 bases and J 7 bases; nucleotides not matched to a gene: 9. CDR1 is SQVTM and CDR2 is ANQGSEA in the germline V gene. The CDR3 is made up of 14 amino acids. CDR3 DNA: TGCAGCGTTGATGGTAGGACAGGGGAAGGTGAAGCTTTCTTT. Translating gives CSVDGRTGEGEAFF.

Concerning this clonotype itself: Relative to the germline gene, one junction end is altered; a read error may explain this. The chain combines TRBV19 with TRBJ2-3; 10 bases fit TRBD2. From germline, CDR1 is LNHDA and CDR2 SQIVND (reference sequence). The CDR3 is made up of 16 amino acids. The CDR3, as DNA: TGTGCCGGTAGTATGTCAGCTAGCGGGAGAAGGGATACGCAGTATTTT. Translated, it gives CAGSMSASGRRDTQYF.

As concerns this clonotype: Because the CDR3's place on the DNA is in doubt, the DNA is left out and the CDR3 is given as listed by TCRdb. Here the CDR3 reads CASSFYICSARFDSRTDTQYF. J is TRBJ2-3 and V is TRBV7-9; TRBD2 is the table's D call and was not checked against the DNA. Per germline, CDR1 SEHNR and CDR2 FQNEAQ (reference sequence). The CDR3 is made up of 21 amino acids, end residues included.

In its sample, this clonotype was seen a few times. V and J are TRBV6-2 or TRBV6-3 and TRBJ2-1; D is unclear. The CDR3 length is 12 residues. V was shortened by 5 bases and J by 8 bases, with 10 bases between the two germline ends. CDR1 MNHEY and CDR2 SVGEGT come from the germline V gene. The CDR3 bases are TGTGCCAGCAGTCACCCCGGAGATGAGCAGTTCTTC. This translates into CASSHPGDEQFF.

The rearrangement joins TRBV19 to TRBJ1-2; 9 bases align to TRBD1. With V trimmed by 0 bases and J by 5 bases, 10 bases remained unmatched. This CDR3 has 17 residues. Germline loops: CDR1 LNHDA, CDR2 SQIVND (reference sequence). CDR3 in amino acids: CASSIDGWTGARYGYTF. The CDR3 nucleotides are TGTGCCAGTAGTATAGATGGCTGGACAGGGGCACGATATGGCTACACCTTC.

This clonotype turned up a few times. The V call is TRBV2, the J call TRBJ2-1; D tentatively reads TRBD1 or TRBD2 (5 bases each). This CDR3 contains 14 residues. From germline, CDR1 is SNHLY and CDR2 FYNNEI. V was shortened by 4 bases and J by 9 bases, with 16 bases between the two germline ends. The CDR3 DNA reads as TGTGCCAGCAGTGCCGGGACGAGGTTCGGTGAGCAGTTCTTC. Amino acids: CASSAGTRFGEQFF.

J is TRBJ1-6 and V is TRBV7-3, with 9 bases that match TRBD1. Germline V gene lookup returns CDR1 SGHTA and CDR2 FQGTGA. The CDR3 contains 17 residues. After removal of 4 bases from V and 8 bases from J, the junction contained 12 bases not matched to a gene. The CDR3 loop is CASSSTGGTGSDSPLHF. The CDR3 bases are TGTGCCAGCAGCTCGACAGGGGGGACAGGTTCGGATTCACCCCTCCACTTT. The entire variable domain, with the rest obtained from reference TRBV7-3 and TRBJ1-6, is as follows: GAGVSQTPSNKVTEKGKYVELRCDPISGHTALYWYRQSLGQGPEFLIYFQGTGAADDSGLPNDRFFAVRPEGSVSTLKIQRTERGDSAVYLCASSSTGGTGSDSPLHFGNGTRLTVT.

The chain is built from TRBV29-1 and TRBJ2-5; 10 bases align to TRBD2. The ends lost 6 bases at V and 4 bases at J; junction bases unmatched: 2. The CDR3 covers 12 residues. Germline V gives CDR1 SQVTM, CDR2 ANQGSEA. The DNA for the CDR3 is TGCAGCGTGGGACTAGCGTCAGAGACCCAGTACTTC. Its translation: CSVGLASETQYF.

This clonotype was seen repeatedly, ten times or more. The chain has TRBV20-1 and TRBJ1-4, with D unresolved. Germline V gene lookup returns CDR1 DFQATT and CDR2 SNEGSKA (reference sequence). This CDR3 is 13 amino acids long. Trimming removed 6 bases from V and 6 bases from J, with 14 bases in between. The CDR3 coding sequence is TGCAGTGCCCTGAGCCCCGCAGATGAAAAACTGTTTTTT. This gives the protein CSALSPADEKLFF.

The gene calls are TRBV28 and TRBJ2-3; 8 nucleotides align to TRBD2. The V segment lost 5 bases and the J segment 5 bases; nucleotides outside the gene matches: 9. CDR3 length: 15 amino acids. CDR1 is MDHEN and CDR2 is SYDVKM in the germline V gene. CDR3 bases: TGTGCCAGCAGTAGTCATAGCGGGATAGGAGATACGCAGTATTTT. It codes for CASSSHSGIGDTQYF.

The V and J genes are TRBV7-2 and TRBJ1-4; D not resolved. Per germline, CDR1 SGHTA and CDR2 FQGNSA. The CDR3 is 16 amino acids. V lost 1 base, J lost 4 bases, and 13 bases lay in between. CDR3 DNA: TGTGCCAGCAGCTTAGGGACTAGCGGGGTTAATGAAAAACTGTTTTTT. It is translated as CASSLGTSGVNEKLFF.